The entry that follows covers one TCR beta chain sequence. Antigen: not known. This CDR3 has 14 amino acids. Germline V gene lookup returns CDR1 SGHAT and CDR2 FQNNGV. Trimming pared 9 bases from V and 0 bases from J, leaving 11 bases between. Healthy HIV-negative adults without recent acute infections or vaccinations served as donors. Assay used: immunoSEQ multiplex PCR; TCRdb lists only in-frame clones, some missing. The table has about 2.3 million clones, 85% to 95% seen once; the top ten hold more than 0.35%. The data were obtained in a study of shared clonotypes between healthy human individuals. Overall study results and limits: Sampling used blood alone; tissue repertoires probably differ.

The sequence derives from a man aged 18 to 35 in good health. Some clones in this sample may be carry-over from other donors' samples. Sequencing was done on a sample of naive CD4+ T cells from PBMCs. Specified subset: CD45RA+ positively selected. V gene TRBV11-2 combines with J gene TRBJ1-4, with D possibly TRBD1 on 6 matching bases. In DNA, the CDR3 is TGTGCCAGTCTCAAGGGGGCAACTAATGAAAAACTGTTTTTT. Residues: CASLKGATNEKLFF.